The entry that follows covers one T cell receptor (beta chain) sequence. This clonotype was recorded at least ten times. The antigen it binds to is not known. Nothing much larger sits one base from this clone, and base qualities are not available. The sample comes from a study of T cells in Graves' hyperthyroidism and ophthalmopathy (dated by TCRdb to between 2018 and 2021). The study in broad terms: Peripheral blood samples were taken at the time of initial diagnosis, prior to any treatment. To identify distinguishing TCR V-J signatures, a discovery cohort of about 95 patients was used, comprising roughly 45 with Graves' ophthalmopathy and about 59 with stable Graves' hyperthyroidism. Whether ophthalmopathy could be predicted prospectively was tested in an independent validation cohort made up of 18 to 20 hyperthyroidism patients plus 17 patients who later progressed to ophthalmopathy. The roughly 99 discovery patients were divided at random into training and test sets in a 7:3 ratio. In addition, the study compared T-cell repertoires in thyroid tissue and in blood from five to seven Graves' hyperthyroidism patients. After blood sampling, hyperthyroidism patients were treated with methimazole at a starting dose of 30 mg daily, and ophthalmopathy patients were treated with high-dose intravenous methylprednisolone. TCR Vbeta CDR3 sequencing of 130 to 150 peripheral blood samples (over 40 ophthalmopathy, roughly 72 hyperthyroidism and approximately 17 progressor patients) is reported in the paper.

V was cut back by 2 bases and J by 7 bases, leaving a gap of 14 bases between them. The germline V gene (reference sequence) gives CDR1 as GTSNPN and CDR2 as SVGIG. From its cysteine to its phenylalanine, the CDR3 spans 14 amino acids. Only the CDR3 part of the read is kept: 42 bases, read in frame from the first base. The investigation overall reported the following: No statistical method was used to fix the sample size in advance, and group allocation was not hidden from the investigators. Most expanded thyroid clonotypes (frequency above 0.001) were also detected in blood, a finding suggesting that blood repertoires may reflect thyroid immune responses. In validation, progression to ophthalmopathy was predicted by the model with about 70% sensitivity and 72.22% specificity, a median of approximately 6.5 months before onset. A 13 V-J signature model separated ophthalmopathy from stable hyperthyroidism, with just over 85% sensitivity and roughly 81% specificity in cross-validation and 80%/75% in testing.

The TCR beta CDR3 regions were amplified from the RNA transcripts. The first round of RT-PCR for the TCR CDR3 was performed with the HTBI primer set and the Qiagen OneStep RT-PCR kit. Libraries were constructed in a second round of multiplex PCR, after which size selection and purification were carried out. Paired-end sequencing of the libraries was performed with 100 bp reads on an Illumina HiSeq2000. Per the source publication's procedure: Raw data were processed with SOAPnuke, discarding reads with adapters, uncalled bases, mean Phred below 15, or no exact constant-primer or identifier match. High-quality paired reads were merged with COPE v1.2.5, and unique nucleotide sequences were defined as clonotypes. MiTCR v1.1 was used to align the clonotypes against IMGT TRBV, TRBD and TRBJ reference segments. The analysis was restricted to V-J combinations with a frequency above 0.0001, which together covered approximately 99% of the repertoires. The TCS score was defined as the ratio of F50 (clonal expansion) to E x V (chaos), calculated using BLOSUM62-based TCRdist between CDR3 peptides within each V-J. Welch's t-statistics and random forest reduced around 520 V-J features to under 15, which were used in a naive Bayes classifier (R e1071). TCRdb ran its own pipeline on the public reads, namely fastp trimming at Q25 and MiXCR clone calling, and kept in-frame beta chains. Duplicate CDR3 protein sequences are folded into a single record with the most common DNA and genes. The V and J calls were not made by the authors but by TCRdb's processing. Counted in this sample were 360,000 or so distinct CDR3 sequences; approximately 16% of them appeared once. 15% to 20% of the sample lies in the top ten.

In the ophthalmopathy patients, disease was moderately to severely active, with a Clinical Activity Score of 3 or more, a NOSPECS grade of 4 or more, and a duration of less than 3 months. Patients with uncontrolled infections, other autoimmune diseases, pregnancy or lactation were excluded. Clinical symptoms, serum thyroxine and TRAb, thyroid ultrasound, and orbital computed tomography formed the basis for the diagnoses. PBMCs were separated from around 9.1 ml of fresh peripheral blood using Ficoll-Paque density gradient centrifugation. Total RNA was extracted using Trizol reagent, and RNA quality was assessed on an Agilent 2100 Bioanalyzer.

Sequencing input: blood. This TCR derives from a woman aged 60-75 years with Graves' ophthalmopathy. The chain employs TRBV30 and TRBJ1-4; the D segment could be TRBD1, given 5 matching bases. DNA sequence: TGTGCCTGGAGTAGGGGCGGCCGAAGTGAAAAACTGTTTTTT. Translation gives CAWSRGGRSEKLFF.